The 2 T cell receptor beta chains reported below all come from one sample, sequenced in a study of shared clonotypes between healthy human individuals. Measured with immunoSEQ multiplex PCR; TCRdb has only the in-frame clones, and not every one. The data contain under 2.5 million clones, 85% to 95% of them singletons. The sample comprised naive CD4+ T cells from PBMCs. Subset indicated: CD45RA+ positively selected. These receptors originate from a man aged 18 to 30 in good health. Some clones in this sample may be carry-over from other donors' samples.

The CDR3 DNA reads TGTGCCAGCAGTCCAACAGGGGAATTCCGTCAGCCCCAGCATTTT. The encoded protein is CASSPTGEFRQPQHF. The chain joins TRBV28 to TRBJ1-5, with 7 bases matching TRBD1. Germline assignment: CDR1 MDHEN and CDR2 SYDVKM. The CDR3 loop spans 15 amino acids. V shed 5 bases and J 6 bases; nucleotides not matched to a gene: 10.

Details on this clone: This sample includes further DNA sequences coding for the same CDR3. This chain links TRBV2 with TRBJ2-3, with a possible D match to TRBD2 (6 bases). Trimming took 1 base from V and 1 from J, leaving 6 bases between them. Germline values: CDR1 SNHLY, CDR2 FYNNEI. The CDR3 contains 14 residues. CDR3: CASSEGGGTDTQYF. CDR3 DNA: TGTGCCAGCAGTGAAGGGGGGGGCACAGATACGCAGTATTTT.